Below, 18 T cell receptor beta chains from the same sample are listed, as sequenced in a study of T cells of healthy individuals. TCRdb reprocessed the 5' RACE reads with MiXCR, giving one entry per CDR3 protein. The table has approximately 100,000 distinct CDR3 sequences, 17% seen once. These receptors all come from a human donor in good health.

The rearrangement joins TRBV11-2 to TRBJ2-4, with D unresolved. Deletions cut 2 bases from V and 0 bases from J, with 11 bases between. The germline CDR1 and CDR2 sequences are SGHAT and FQNNGV. The CDR3 spans 16 residues. CDR3 residues: CASSLYVNLAKNIQYF. The CDR3 DNA follows: TGTGCCAGCAGCTTATATGTCAACCTAGCCAAAAACATTCAGTACTTC.

This clonotype was counted at least ten times. The rearrangement uses TRBV6-6 and TRBJ1-3; D unclear. The CDR3 totals 15 residues. From germline, CDR1 is MNHNY and CDR2 SVGAGI (reference sequence). V lost 2 bases and J lost 3, with 11 bases in between. The CDR3 spells CASSYREGFGNTIYF. CDR3 bases: TGTGCCAGCAGTTACAGGGAGGGTTTTGGAAACACCATATATTTT.

The chain employs TRBV20-1 and TRBJ2-1, with D perhaps matching TRBD2 (6 bases). CDR1 DFQATT and CDR2 SNEGSKA come from the germline V gene (reference sequence). The ends were cut back, 5 bases at V and 5 bases at J, with 16 bases in the middle. This CDR3 contains 14 residues. CDR3 loop: CSAPPTSWDNEQFF. The CDR3 DNA reads as TGCAGTGCTCCCCCGACTAGTTGGGACAATGAGCAGTTCTTC.

This clonotype has a count of ten or more. The V gene is TRBV7-2, the J gene TRBJ2-7; 8 nucleotides match TRBD1. Germline CDR1 SGHTA, CDR2 FQGNSA. V lost 3 bases and J lost 3; bases outside the gene matches: 4. The CDR3 sequence is 14 residues long. The CDR3 is CASSFGQGYYEQYF. CDR3 in DNA: TGTGCCAGCAGCTTCGGACAGGGTTACTACGAGCAGTACTTC.

The J gene is TRBJ2-5, the V gene TRBV27; D not certain. The length of the CDR3 is 13 residues. Per the germline V gene, CDR1 is MNHEY and CDR2 is SMNVEV (reference sequence). V was pared by 2 bases and J by 0 bases, with 4 bases between. Here the CDR3 DNA reads TGTGCCAGCAGTTTAGGGTACCAAGAGACCCAGTACTTC. Translating gives CASSLGYQETQYF.

This clonotype was seen more than once but under ten times. The genes are TRBV7-8 and TRBJ1-4; D not certain. Trimming took off 5 bases at V and 0 bases at J, with 10 bases between the two ends. Germline V gene lookup returns CDR1 SGHVS and CDR2 FQNEAQ. CDR3 size: 15 residues. This chain's CDR3 is CASSPYGATNEKLFF. Written as DNA, the CDR3 is TGTGCCAGCAGCCCATACGGGGCAACTAATGAAAAACTGTTTTTT. Full variable domain (remainder filled in from reference TRBV7-8 and TRBJ1-4): GAGVSQSPRYKVAKRGQDVALRCDPISGHVSLFWYQQALGQGPEFLTYFQNEAQLDKSGLPSDRFFAERPEGSVSTLKIQRTQQEDSAVYLCASSPYGATNEKLFFGSGTQLSVL.

V is TRBV20-1 and J is TRBJ2-7; D gene unclear. There are 11 residues in the CDR3. Trimming shortened V by 0 bases and J by 2 bases, and 2 bases separated the two germline ends. Germline V gives CDR1 DFQATT, CDR2 SNEGSKA (reference sequence). The DNA for the CDR3 is TGCAGTGCTAGAGAAGCCTACGAGCAGTACTTC. It is translated as CSAREAYEQYF.

In its sample, this clonotype was seen many times. The rearrangement uses TRBV23-1 and TRBJ2-5, with D tentatively TRBD1 (5 bases). TRBV23-1 is designated an ORF whose function remains uncertain. This CDR3 has 13 amino acids. Trimming stripped 6 bases from V and 2 bases from J, with 10 bases between. The DNA for the CDR3 is TGCGCCAGCAGCCGCGACAGACAAGAGACCCAGTACTTC. This codes for CASSRDRQETQYF.

The V and J genes are TRBV20-1 and TRBJ1-1; D not resolved. CDR3 length: 13 residues. Germline V gives CDR1 DFQATT, CDR2 SNEGSKA (reference sequence). The ends were cut back, 6 bases at V and 0 bases at J, with 11 bases in the middle. CDR3 nucleotide sequence: TGCAGTGCCACCCGTAGCGTGAACACTGAAGCTTTCTTT. Protein sequence: CSATRSVNTEAFF.

In its sample, this clonotype was seen many times. V is TRBV28 and J is TRBJ1-1; D perhaps matches TRBD1 (6 bases). The CDR3 loop spans 14 amino acids. V dropped 2 bases and J dropped 4 bases, with 11 bases sitting between them. The V gene's germline CDR1 is MDHEN and CDR2 SYDVKM. The CDR3: CASSLIGRGTEAFF. The CDR3 region has the DNA TGTGCCAGCAGTTTAATTGGCAGGGGCACTGAAGCTTTCTTT.

This clonotype was counted between two and nine times. The chain has TRBV11-2 and TRBJ2-7; D not certain. The CDR3 is made up of 11 amino acids. CDR1 is SGHAT and CDR2 is FQNNGV in the germline V gene. Trimming took off 1 base at V and 6 bases at J, with 4 bases between the two ends. The CDR3 DNA reads TGTGCCAGCAGCTTAGTCGTCGAGCAGTACTTC. Protein product: CASSLVVEQYF.

In this sample, this clonotype turned up many times. V gene TRBV12-3 or TRBV12-4 combines with J gene TRBJ1-2, with D unresolved. The CDR3 runs to 15 residues. V dropped 2 bases and J dropped 5 bases, with 15 bases sitting between them. CDR3 coding DNA: TGTGCCAGCAGTTTACGGGCCGGCGCGATTTATGGCTACACCTTC. Translation: CASSLRAGAIYGYTF.

The chain uses TRBV7-9 and TRBJ2-7; 7 bases match TRBD2. V was clipped by 5 bases and J by 0 bases; unmatched bases: 7. In germline, CDR1 is SEHNR, CDR2 FQNEAQ (reference sequence). The CDR3 is made up of 15 amino acids. CDR3 loop: CASSGSGKISYEQYF. CDR3 sequence (DNA): TGTGCCAGCAGCGGAAGCGGGAAGATCTCCTACGAGCAGTACTTC.

This rearrangement joins TRBV7-2 to TRBJ2-7, with 7 bases identical to TRBD1. The CDR3 loop spans 15 amino acids. Germline assignment: CDR1 SGHTA and CDR2 FQGNSA. The V segment lost 5 bases and the J segment 0 bases; nucleotides outside the gene matches: 7. The CDR3 DNA reads TGTGCCAGCAGCCCGGACAGGTTCAACTCCTACGAGCAGTACTTC. As protein: CASSPDRFNSYEQYF.

This clonotype was seen only a few times. The V gene is TRBV7-9, the J gene TRBJ2-3; maybe TRBD2 (6 bases). Trimming shortened V by 5 bases and J by 3 bases, and 18 bases separated the two germline ends. CDR1 and CDR2 (germline): SEHNR, FQNEAQ (reference sequence). The CDR3 loop spans 16 amino acids. As DNA, the CDR3 is TGTGCCAGCAGCCCCGGAGCGGGCTCAAAAACAGATACGCAGTATTTT. Translation gives CASSPGAGSKTDTQYF.

This clonotype was seen only a few times. V usage is TRBV28 and J usage is TRBJ2-4; 10 bases fit TRBD2. J gave up 1 base and V 0 bases, and 6 bases lay outside the gene matches. Germline V gene sequence: CDR1 MDHEN, CDR2 SYDVKM. The CDR3 is 18 residues long. CDR3 loop: CASSLWSGGAGAKNIQYF. CDR3 bases: TGTGCCAGCAGTTTATGGAGCGGGGGGGCCGGGGCCAAAAACATTCAGTACTTC. The entire variable domain, with the rest obtained from reference TRBV28 and TRBJ2-4, is as follows: DVKVTQSSRYLVKRTGEKVFLECVQDMDHENMFWYRQDPGLGLRLIYFSYDVKMKEKGDIPEGYSVSREKKERFSLILESASTNQTSMYLCASSLWSGGAGAKNIQYFGAGTRLSVL.

This clonotype turned up a few times. The CDR3 region is CASSVALGQPQHF. The CDR3 DNA follows: TGTGCCAGCAGCGTAGCTCTTGGGCAGCCCCAGCATTTT. V usage is TRBV9 and J usage is TRBJ1-5; D gene unclear. Germline V gene lookup returns CDR1 SGDLS and CDR2 YYNGEE. The V end lost 0 bases, the J end lost 7 bases, and 8 bases lay between the germline ends. The CDR3 has 13 amino acids.

This clonotype was observed a few times. The chain combines TRBV19 with TRBJ2-2, with TRBD2 identical over 11 bases. Germline loops: CDR1 LNHDA, CDR2 SQIVND (reference sequence). V lost 10 bases, J lost 0 bases, and 13 bases stayed unmatched. This CDR3 region has 18 residues. The CDR3 loop reads CATKRPGLAVANTGELFF. CDR3 bases: TGTGCCACCAAAAGACCGGGACTAGCGGTAGCGAACACCGGGGAGCTGTTTTTT.